The clone carrying this T cell receptor beta chain appeared a few times. Its target is unknown. The data originate from a study of OX40 agonist ivuxolimab in advanced cancers. Germline assignment: CDR1 MDHEN and CDR2 SYDVKM. V was shortened by 6 bases and J by 2 bases, with 3 bases between the two germline ends. CDR3 length: 11 amino acids. Data came from immunoSEQ multiplex PCR; TCRdb stores just in-frame clones and leaves some out. The data contain around 110,000 clones, 90% of them singletons. Notes on the study in general: What antigens the expanded peripheral T cells recognized was never established.

This specimen consisted of CD4+ or CD8+ T cells sorted from blood, obtained in a trial of the OX40 agonist ivuxolimab. The receptor's source is an adult with an advanced solid tumor such as melanoma, head and neck, liver or kidney cancer. The chain carries TRBV28 and TRBJ2-3; D remains unclear. CDR3 region: CASSVTDTQYF. In DNA, the CDR3 is TGTGCCAGCAGCGTCACAGATACGCAGTATTTT.